This T cell receptor beta chain was found in a study of identical twins. To note about this clonotype: Its matching antigen is unknown.

TCRdb recomputed calls from the 5' RACE reads with MiXCR, one row per CDR3 protein. Of 500,000 to 700,000 distinct CDR3 sequences in the sample, 7% to 7.5% were seen once. Overall study findings and caveats: The same donors were not followed; conclusions instead depended on cross-sectional statistical analysis.

The CDR3 is 14 residues long. Trimming left V 7 bases short and J 2 bases short, with 11 bases between. Germline CDR1 reads SNHLY; CDR2 reads FYNNEI. These data also formed part of another study, on yellow fever vaccine responses in identical twins.

The receptor's source is a woman under 30 in good health. Sequenced material: PBMCs. The chain links TRBV2 to TRBJ2-2; tentatively, D is TRBD1 or TRBD2 (5 bases each). The CDR3 reads CASKLRDNTGELFF. The CDR3 bases are TGTGCCAGCAAACTCAGGGACAACACCGGGGAGCTGTTTTTT. Full variable domain (rest looked up from reference TRBV2 and TRBJ2-2): EPEVTQTPSHQVTQMGQEVILRCVPISNHLYFYWYRQILGQKVEFLVSFYNNEISEKSEIFDDQFSVERPDGSNFTLKIRSTKLEDSAMYFCASKLRDNTGELFFGEGSRLTVL.